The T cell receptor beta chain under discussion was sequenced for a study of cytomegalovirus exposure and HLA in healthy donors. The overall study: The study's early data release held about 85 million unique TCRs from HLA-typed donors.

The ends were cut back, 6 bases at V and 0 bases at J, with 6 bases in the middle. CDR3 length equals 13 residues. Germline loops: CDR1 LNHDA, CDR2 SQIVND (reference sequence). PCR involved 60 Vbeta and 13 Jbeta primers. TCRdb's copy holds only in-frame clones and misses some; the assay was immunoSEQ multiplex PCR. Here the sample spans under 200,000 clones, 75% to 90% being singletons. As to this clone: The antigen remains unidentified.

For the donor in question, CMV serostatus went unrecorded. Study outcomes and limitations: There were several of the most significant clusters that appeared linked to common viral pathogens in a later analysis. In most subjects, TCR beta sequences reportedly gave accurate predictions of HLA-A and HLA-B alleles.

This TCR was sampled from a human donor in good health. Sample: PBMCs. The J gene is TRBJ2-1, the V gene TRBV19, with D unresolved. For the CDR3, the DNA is TGTGCCAGTAGACAGAGCTCCTACAATGAGCAGTTCTTC. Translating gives CASRQSSYNEQFF.